One and the same sample provided the 23 T cell receptor beta chains below, sequenced in a study of T cells in Graves' hyperthyroidism and ophthalmopathy (dated by TCRdb to between 2018 and 2021). The library was prepared using multiplex PCR. The run used an Illumina HiSeq 2000. TCR beta CDR3 regions were amplified from RNA transcripts. The TCR CDR3 was subjected to a first round of RT-PCR using the HTBI primer set and the Qiagen OneStep RT-PCR kit. TCRdb trimmed the raw reads at Q25, called clones with MiXCR and kept productive beta chains. Merged by CDR3 protein, the rows form single entries marked with the most common genes and DNA. A total of about 300,000 distinct CDR3 sequences appear in this sample, 16% of them only once. Around 34% of the sample is taken by the ten largest. Sequenced material: blood. The receptors shown here come from a young man with Graves' hyperthyroidism.

This clonotype was observed a handful of times. This may be a read error: a much more frequent sequence differs by one nucleotide. The genes are TRBV5-1 and TRBJ1-1, with TRBD1 as a possible D gene (5 bases). The CDR3 loop spans 15 amino acids. The V gene's germline CDR1 is SGHRS and CDR2 YFSETQ. V was trimmed by 4 bases and J by 3 bases, leaving 16 bases between them. The CDR3 DNA reads TGCGCCAGCAGCATCGCTGGGTTAGGGGACACTGAAGCTTTCTTT. This encodes CASSIAGLGDTEAFF.

This clonotype was counted many times. The chain employs TRBV28 and TRBJ2-2, with D maybe TRBD1 (5 bases). V was cut by 6 bases and J by 5 bases, with 16 bases left in between. The CDR3 runs 15 residues. Per germline, CDR1 MDHEN and CDR2 SYDVKM. The CDR3 is CASRPRGGITGELFF. The CDR3 DNA follows: TGTGCCAGCAGGCCTAGGGGTGGAATAACCGGGGAGCTGTTTTTT.

In DNA, the CDR3 is TGCAGCGGTACGGGGGACGGAGTACATGGAATCCAAGAGACCCAGTACTTC. Its translation: CSGTGDGVHGIQETQYF. This sequence joins TRBV29-1 and TRBJ2-5; D is perhaps TRBD2 (6 bases). Germline V gene data show CDR1 as SQVTM and CDR2 as ANQGSEA. The CDR3 loop spans 17 amino acids. V lost 7 bases to trimming and J lost 1 base, with 25 bases between them.

This clonotype was seen repeatedly, ten times or more. CDR3 protein: CASRRTGSEAFF. DNA for the CDR3: TGTGCCAGCAGGAGGACAGGGAGTGAAGCTTTCTTT. The chain carries TRBV11-2 and TRBJ1-1, with 8 bases fitting TRBD1. The V and J ends lost 6 bases and 7 bases, in that order; junction bases with no gene match: 4. The CDR3 is 12 residues long. Germline CDR1 is SGHAT and CDR2 is FQNNGV.

This clonotype was picked up many times. This chain links TRBV11-1 with TRBJ1-1; D may be TRBD1 (5 bases). V was shortened by 5 bases and J by 8 bases, with 18 bases between the two germline ends. The germline gives CDR1 SGHAT, CDR2 FQDESV (reference sequence). The CDR3 spans 14 residues. CDR3 loop: CASSPGGVTTEAFF. DNA of the CDR3: TGTGCCAGCAGCCCAGGAGGGGTTACTACCGAAGCTTTCTTT.

The rearrangement links TRBV7-9 to TRBJ1-2; D remains ambiguous. The CDR3 sequence is 14 residues long. CDR1 and CDR2 from the germline V gene are SEHNR and FQNEAQ (reference sequence). V was trimmed by 0 bases and J by 6 bases, leaving 11 bases between them. DNA for the CDR3: TGTGCCAGCAGCTTAGCGGTGCTTAAGGATGGCTACACCTTC. Protein: CASSLAVLKDGYTF.

This chain joins TRBV10-3 and TRBJ1-3; 7 nucleotides align to TRBD1. The CDR3 sequence is 14 residues long. V trimming: 6 bases; J trimming: 2 bases; junction bases outside the gene matches: 4. CDR1 and CDR2 (germline): ENHRY, SYGVKD. The CDR3 DNA sequence: TGTGCCATCAGCGGGACAGCCGCTGGAAACACCATATATTTT. Residues: CAISGTAAGNTIYF.

This clonotype was detected only a few times. This chain joins TRBV18 and TRBJ1-1, with 12 bases that match TRBD1. The CDR3 spans 18 residues. CDR1 and CDR2 from the germline V gene are KGHSH and LQKENI. The junction had 11 bases not matched to a gene; V was cut back by 6 bases and J by 0 bases. This chain's CDR3 is CASSGGGQGALMNTEAFF. The CDR3 DNA reads as TGTGCCAGCTCCGGAGGGGGACAGGGGGCTCTCATGAACACTGAAGCTTTCTTT. Supplemented by reference TRBV18 and TRBJ1-1, the full variable domain reads NAGVMQNPRHLVRRRGQEARLRCSPMKGHSHVYWYRQLPEEGLKFMVYLQKENIIDESGMPKERFSAEFPKEGPSILRIQQVVRGDSAAYFCASSGGGQGALMNTEAFFGQGTRLTVV.

This clonotype has a count of ten or more. This chain links TRBV28 with TRBJ2-5, with D perhaps TRBD1 (5 bases). The CDR3 is made up of 14 amino acids. Trimming left V 6 bases short and J 5 bases short, with 16 bases between. Per germline, CDR1 MDHEN and CDR2 SYDVKM. CDR3 in amino acids: CASSPLLGRETQYF. CDR3 nucleotide sequence: TGTGCCAGCAGCCCCCTGCTGGGGCGGGAGACCCAGTACTTC.

The gene calls are TRBV3-1 and TRBJ1-3; no firm D call. There are 15 residues in the CDR3. V was cut by 4 bases and J by 4 bases, with 14 bases left in between. CDR1 and CDR2 from the germline V gene are LGHDT and YNNKEL (reference sequence). CDR3 bases: TGTGCCAGCAGCCGATTAGACTTGGGCGGAAACACCATATATTTT. Translated: CASSRLDLGGNTIYF.

The sample holds a few counts of this clonotype. The genes are TRBV3-1 and TRBJ2-1, with 9 nucleotides matching TRBD1. This CDR3 contains 15 residues. J was trimmed by 5 bases and V by 3 bases; bases with no gene match: 5. The germline CDR1 and CDR2 sequences are LGHDT and YNNKEL (reference sequence). The CDR3: CASSHWDRANNEQFF. DNA for the CDR3: TGTGCCAGCAGCCACTGGGACAGGGCCAACAATGAGCAGTTCTTC.

This clonotype showed up many times. The chain employs TRBV30 and TRBJ2-1; maybe TRBD1 (6 bases). CDR3 length: 11 residues. Germline V gene sequence: CDR1 GTSNPN, CDR2 SVGIG (reference sequence). Trimming took 4 bases from V and 5 from J, leaving 6 bases between them. The CDR3 DNA sequence: TGTGCCTGGACAGGGGACAATGAGCAGTTCTTC. This sequence encodes CAWTGDNEQFF. Using reference TRBV30 and TRBJ2-1 for the parts outside the CDR3, the full variable domain is SQTIHQWPATLVQPVGSPLSLECTVEGTSNPNLYWYRQAAGRGLQLLFYSVGIGQISSEVPQNLSASRPQDRQFILSSKKLLLSDSGFYLCAWTGDNEQFFGPGTRLTVL.

In this sample, this clonotype turned up many times. Here the CDR3 DNA reads TGCGCCAGCAGCCCGGGTAGTTCGGCTAGCAATCAGCCCCAGCATTTT. It translates to CASSPGSSASNQPQHF. The chain is built from TRBV5-1 and TRBJ1-5, with D unresolved. V lost 4 bases, J lost 0 bases, and 14 bases lay in between. Germline V gene lookup returns CDR1 SGHRS and CDR2 YFSETQ. The CDR3 has 16 residues.

The table lists this clonotype with a few counts. This chain links TRBV7-2 with TRBJ2-1; no definite D call. Germline V gene data show CDR1 as SGHTA and CDR2 as FQGNSA. The length of the CDR3 is 11 residues. The V end lost 6 bases, the J end lost 8 bases, and 8 bases lay between the germline ends. CDR3 DNA: TGTGCCAGCAGTAACCTGTATGAGCAGTTCTTC. This encodes CASSNLYEQFF.

This clonotype appeared many times. The chain employs TRBV27 and TRBJ2-5; 9 bases line up with TRBD2. There are 14 residues in the CDR3. J gave up 9 bases and V 3 bases, and 8 bases lay outside the gene matches. Germline V gene lookup returns CDR1 MNHEY and CDR2 SMNVEV (reference sequence). The CDR3 region is CASSLNSGGGAQYF. In DNA form, the CDR3 reads TGTGCCAGCAGTTTGAATAGCGGGGGAGGGGCCCAGTACTTC.

Many counts were recorded for this clonotype. In nucleotides, the CDR3 is TGTGCCTGGAGTGCAGGGATCGGGGCTCAGCCCCAGCATTTT. It yields the protein CAWSAGIGAQPQHF. The V call is TRBV30, the J call TRBJ1-5; D may be TRBD1 (5 bases). Trimming took 1 base from V and 6 from J, leaving 13 bases between them. The CDR3 is 14 amino acids. Germline assignment: CDR1 GTSNPN and CDR2 SVGIG (reference sequence).

Concerning this clonotype: A much more abundant neighbour one base away suggests this may be a read error. The CDR3 region has the DNA TGTGCCAGCAGCCCAGAGGTATACTGGGGCTACGAGCAGTTCTTC. It codes for CASSPEVYWGYEQFF. The gene calls are TRBV3-1 and TRBJ2-7; TRBD1 might be the D (5 bases). The J call is doubtful: the DNA matches TRBJ2-1 better. In germline, CDR1 is LGHDT, CDR2 YNNKEL (reference sequence). This CDR3 has 15 amino acids.

This clonotype was detected only a few times. This rearrangement joins TRBV7-6 to TRBJ1-4; tentative D call: TRBD1 (5 bases). The CDR3 has 19 amino acids. The germline V gene encodes CDR1 SGHVS and CDR2 FNYEAQ. V was shortened by 1 base and J by 5 bases, with 23 bases between the two germline ends. This chain's CDR3 is CASSLGRGLGPEQNEKLFF. CDR3 bases: TGTGCCAGCAGCTTAGGACGGGGATTGGGGCCGGAGCAAAATGAAAAACTGTTTTTT.

This clonotype was counted at least ten times. The V call is TRBV11-2, the J call TRBJ2-7; D is undetermined. The V gene's germline CDR1 is SGHAT and CDR2 FQNNGV. The CDR3 loop spans 13 amino acids. Trimming took off 0 bases at V and 5 bases at J, with 8 bases between the two ends. The CDR3 DNA reads as TGTGCCAGCAGCTTAGAAAGGACCCACGAGCAGTACTTC. Its protein is CASSLERTHEQYF.

In this sample, this clonotype turned up a few times. V is TRBV6-6 and J is TRBJ2-3; possibly TRBD1 or TRBD2 for D (6 bases each). CDR3 size: 15 residues. Looked up from germline, CDR1 is MNHNY and CDR2 is SVGAGI (reference sequence). V was shortened by 0 bases and J by 4 bases, with 11 bases between the two germline ends. Here the CDR3 reads CASSYSVGGPDTQYF. The CDR3 nucleotides read TGTGCCAGCAGTTACTCGGTGGGGGGCCCAGATACGCAGTATTTT.

In this sample, this clonotype turned up a few times. The J gene is TRBJ2-2, the V gene TRBV5-4; D might be TRBD2 (5 bases). V lost 0 bases and J 6 bases, leaving 9 bases between the germline ends. The CDR3 runs to 14 residues. Per the germline V gene, CDR1 is SGHNT and CDR2 is YYREEE (reference sequence). The CDR3 sequence is CASSLDSSPGELFF. In nucleotides, the CDR3 is TGTGCCAGCAGCTTGGACTCTAGCCCCGGGGAGCTGTTTTTT. Looking up the rest from reference TRBV5-4 and TRBJ2-2 gives the full variable domain: ETGVTQSPTHLIKTRGQQVTLRCSSQSGHNTVSWYQQALGQGPQFIFQYYREEENGRGNFPPRFSGLQFPNYSSELNVNALELDDSALYLCASSLDSSPGELFFGEGSRLTVL.

This clonotype has a count of ten or more. The rearrangement uses TRBV7-2 and TRBJ2-7; weak D call: TRBD2 (8 bases). Germline V CDR1 and CDR2: SGHTA, FQGNSA. This CDR3 spans 15 amino acids. Trimming left V 2 bases short and J 3 bases short, with 14 bases between. The CDR3 DNA reads as TGTGCCAGCAGCTTATTTAGCGGGACAGACTACGAGCAGTACTTC. Its translation is CASSLFSGTDYEQYF.

To note about this clonotype: One junction end does not reproduce the germline sequence, and a read error may be involved. This chain joins TRBV27 and TRBJ2-2, with D perhaps TRBD2 (6 bases). Germline loops: CDR1 MNHEY, CDR2 SMNVEV (reference sequence). The CDR3 totals 13 residues. The CDR3 region has the DNA TGTGCCAGCAGTTTGGGTCGGGGCGGGGAGCGGTTTTTT. This encodes CASSLGRGGERFF.